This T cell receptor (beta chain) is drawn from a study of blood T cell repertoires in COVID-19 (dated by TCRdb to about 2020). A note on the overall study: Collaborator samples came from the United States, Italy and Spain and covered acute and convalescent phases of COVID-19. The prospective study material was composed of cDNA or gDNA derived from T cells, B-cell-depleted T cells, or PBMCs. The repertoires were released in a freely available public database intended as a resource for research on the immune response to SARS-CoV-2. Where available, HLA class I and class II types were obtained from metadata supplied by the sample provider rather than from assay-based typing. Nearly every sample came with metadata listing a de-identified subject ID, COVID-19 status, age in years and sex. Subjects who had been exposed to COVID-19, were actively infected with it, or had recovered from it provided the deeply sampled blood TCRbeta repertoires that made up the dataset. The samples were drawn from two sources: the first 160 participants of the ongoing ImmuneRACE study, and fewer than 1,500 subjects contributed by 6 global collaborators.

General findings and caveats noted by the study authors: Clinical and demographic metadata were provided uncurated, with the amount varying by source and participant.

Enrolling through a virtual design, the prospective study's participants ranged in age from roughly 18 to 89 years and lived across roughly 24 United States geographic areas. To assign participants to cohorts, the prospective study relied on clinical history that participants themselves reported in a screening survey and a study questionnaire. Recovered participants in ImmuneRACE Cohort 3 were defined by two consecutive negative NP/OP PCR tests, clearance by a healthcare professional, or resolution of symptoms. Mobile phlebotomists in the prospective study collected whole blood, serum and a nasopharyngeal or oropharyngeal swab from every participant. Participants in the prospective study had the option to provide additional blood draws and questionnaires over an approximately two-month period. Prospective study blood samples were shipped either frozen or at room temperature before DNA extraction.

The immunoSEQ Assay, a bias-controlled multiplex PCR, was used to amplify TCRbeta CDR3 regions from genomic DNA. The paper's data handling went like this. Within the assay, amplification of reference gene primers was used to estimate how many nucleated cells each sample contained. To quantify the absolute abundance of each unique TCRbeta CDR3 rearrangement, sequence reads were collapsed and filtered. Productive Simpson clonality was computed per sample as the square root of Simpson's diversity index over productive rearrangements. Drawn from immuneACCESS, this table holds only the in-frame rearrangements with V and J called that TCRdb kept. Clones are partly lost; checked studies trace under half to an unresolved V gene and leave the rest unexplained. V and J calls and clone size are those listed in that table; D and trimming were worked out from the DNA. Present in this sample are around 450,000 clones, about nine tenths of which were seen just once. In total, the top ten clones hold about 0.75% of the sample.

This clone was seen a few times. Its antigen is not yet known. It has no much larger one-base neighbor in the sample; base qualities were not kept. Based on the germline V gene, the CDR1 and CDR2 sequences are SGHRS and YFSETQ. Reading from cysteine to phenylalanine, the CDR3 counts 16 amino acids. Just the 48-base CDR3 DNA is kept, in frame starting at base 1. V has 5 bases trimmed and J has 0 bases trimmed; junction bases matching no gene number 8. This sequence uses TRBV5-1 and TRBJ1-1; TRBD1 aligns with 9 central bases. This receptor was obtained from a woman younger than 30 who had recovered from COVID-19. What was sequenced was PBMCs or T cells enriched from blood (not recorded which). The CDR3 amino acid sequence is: CASRVGTGLMNTEAFF. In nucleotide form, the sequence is TGCGCCAGCAGAGTCGGGACAGGGCTTATGAACACTGAAGCTTTCTTT. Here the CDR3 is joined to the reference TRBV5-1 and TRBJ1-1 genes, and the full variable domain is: KAGVTQTPRYLIKTRGQQVTLSCSPISGHRSVSWYQQTPGQGLQFLFEYFSETQRNKGNFPGRFSGRQFSNSRSEMNVSTLELGDSALYLCASRVGTGLMNTEAFFGQGTRLTVV.